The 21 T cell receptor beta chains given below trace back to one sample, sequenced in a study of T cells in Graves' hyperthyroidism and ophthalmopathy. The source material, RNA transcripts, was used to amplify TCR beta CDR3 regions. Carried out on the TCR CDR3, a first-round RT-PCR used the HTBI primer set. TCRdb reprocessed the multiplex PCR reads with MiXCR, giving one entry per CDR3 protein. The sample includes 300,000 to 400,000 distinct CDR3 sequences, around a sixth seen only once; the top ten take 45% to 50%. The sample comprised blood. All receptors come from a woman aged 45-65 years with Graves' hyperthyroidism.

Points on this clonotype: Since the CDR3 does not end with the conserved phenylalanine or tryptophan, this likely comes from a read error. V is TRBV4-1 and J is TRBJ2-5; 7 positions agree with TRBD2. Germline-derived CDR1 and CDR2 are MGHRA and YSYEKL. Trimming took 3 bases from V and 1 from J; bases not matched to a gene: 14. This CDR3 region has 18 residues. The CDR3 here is CASSQGLIRRGSQETQYL. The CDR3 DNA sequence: TGCGCCAGCAGCCAGGGGCTTATTCGGCGGGGGTCCCAAGAGACCCAGTACCTC.

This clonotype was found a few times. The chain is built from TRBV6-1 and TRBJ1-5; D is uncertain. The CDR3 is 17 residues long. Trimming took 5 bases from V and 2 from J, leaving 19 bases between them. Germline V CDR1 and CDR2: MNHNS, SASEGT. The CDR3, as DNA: TGTGCCAGCAGTTACACCGACACTCTCCCCGGCAATCAGCCCCAGCATTTT. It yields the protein CASSYTDTLPGNQPQHF.

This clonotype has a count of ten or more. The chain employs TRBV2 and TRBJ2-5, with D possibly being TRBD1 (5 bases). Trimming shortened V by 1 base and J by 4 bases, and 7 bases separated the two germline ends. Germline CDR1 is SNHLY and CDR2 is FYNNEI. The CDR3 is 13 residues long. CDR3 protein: CASSEGGVETQYF. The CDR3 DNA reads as TGTGCCAGCAGTGAAGGGGGCGTAGAGACCCAGTACTTC.

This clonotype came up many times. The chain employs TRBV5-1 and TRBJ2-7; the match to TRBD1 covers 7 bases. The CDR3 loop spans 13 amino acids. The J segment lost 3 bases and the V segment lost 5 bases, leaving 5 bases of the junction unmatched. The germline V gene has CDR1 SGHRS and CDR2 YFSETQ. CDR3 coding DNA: TGCGCCAGCAGAGGGAGACAGGGCTACGAGCAGTACTTC. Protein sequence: CASRGRQGYEQYF.

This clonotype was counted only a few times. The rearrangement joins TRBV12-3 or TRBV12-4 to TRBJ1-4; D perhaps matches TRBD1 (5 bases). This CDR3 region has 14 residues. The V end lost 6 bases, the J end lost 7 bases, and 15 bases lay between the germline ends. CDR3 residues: CASSPSSGGEKLFF. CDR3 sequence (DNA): TGTGCCAGCAGCCCCTCCTCTGGGGGTGAAAAACTGTTTTTT.

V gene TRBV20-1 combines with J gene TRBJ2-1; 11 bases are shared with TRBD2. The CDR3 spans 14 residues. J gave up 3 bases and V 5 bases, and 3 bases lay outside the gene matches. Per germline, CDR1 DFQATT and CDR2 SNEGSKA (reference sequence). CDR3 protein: CSAAGLAVYNEQFF. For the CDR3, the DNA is TGCAGTGCTGCGGGACTAGCGGTCTACAATGAGCAGTTCTTC.

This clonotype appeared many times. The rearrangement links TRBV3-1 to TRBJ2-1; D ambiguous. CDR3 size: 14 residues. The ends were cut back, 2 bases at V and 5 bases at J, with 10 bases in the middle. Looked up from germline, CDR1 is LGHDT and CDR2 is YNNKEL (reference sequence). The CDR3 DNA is TGTGCCAGCAGCCAATTATCTGCTAACAATGAGCAGTTCTTC. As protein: CASSQLSANNEQFF.

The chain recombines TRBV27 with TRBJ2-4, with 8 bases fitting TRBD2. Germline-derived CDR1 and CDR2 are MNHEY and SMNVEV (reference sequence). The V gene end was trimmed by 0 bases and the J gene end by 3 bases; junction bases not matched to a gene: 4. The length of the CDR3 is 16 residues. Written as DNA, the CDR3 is TGTGCCAGCAGTTTATCCCCTAGCGGGTTCAAAAACATTCAGTACTTC. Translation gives CASSLSPSGFKNIQYF.

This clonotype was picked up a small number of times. This chain's CDR3 is CASSFLDGGETQYF. The CDR3 DNA reads as TGTGCCAGCAGCTTCTTAGATGGAGGAGAGACCCAGTACTTC. The chain has TRBV5-6 and TRBJ2-5; possibly TRBD2 for D (5 bases). This CDR3 is built from 14 residues. Per the germline V gene, CDR1 is SGHDT and CDR2 is YYEEEE. The ends were cut back, 2 bases at V and 4 bases at J, with 12 bases in the middle.

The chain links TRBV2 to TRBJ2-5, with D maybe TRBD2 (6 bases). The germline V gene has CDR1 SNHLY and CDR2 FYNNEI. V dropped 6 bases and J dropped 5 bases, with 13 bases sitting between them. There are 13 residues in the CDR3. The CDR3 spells CASRYRGGETQYF. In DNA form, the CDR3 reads TGTGCCAGCAGGTATAGGGGAGGTGAGACCCAGTACTTC.

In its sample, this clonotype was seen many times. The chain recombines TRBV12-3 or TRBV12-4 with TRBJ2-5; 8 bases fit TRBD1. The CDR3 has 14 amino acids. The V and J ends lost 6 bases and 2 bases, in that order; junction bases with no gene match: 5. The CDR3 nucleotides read TGTGCCAGCAGCCGAGGGACAGGACAAGAGACCCAGTACTTC. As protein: CASSRGTGQETQYF.

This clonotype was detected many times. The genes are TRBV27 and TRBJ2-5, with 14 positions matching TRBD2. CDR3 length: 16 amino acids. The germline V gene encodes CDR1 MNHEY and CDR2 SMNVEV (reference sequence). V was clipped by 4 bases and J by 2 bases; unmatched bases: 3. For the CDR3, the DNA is TGTGCCAGCAGTTCGGGACTAGCGGGAGATCAAGAGACCCAGTACTTC. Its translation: CASSSGLAGDQETQYF.

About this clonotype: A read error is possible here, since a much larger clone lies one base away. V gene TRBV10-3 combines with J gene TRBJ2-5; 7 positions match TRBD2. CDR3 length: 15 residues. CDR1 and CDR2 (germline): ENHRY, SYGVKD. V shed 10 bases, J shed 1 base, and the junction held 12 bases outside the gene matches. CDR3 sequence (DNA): TGTGCCACCCTCGCGGCGCGGGGGACCCAAGAGACCCAGTACTTC. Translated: CATLAARGTQETQYF.

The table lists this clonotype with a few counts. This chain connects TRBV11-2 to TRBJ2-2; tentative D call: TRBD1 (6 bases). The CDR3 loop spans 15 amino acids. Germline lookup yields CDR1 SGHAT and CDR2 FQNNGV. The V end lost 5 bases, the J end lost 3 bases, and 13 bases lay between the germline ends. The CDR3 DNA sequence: TGTGCCAGCAGCGTTTACAGGGTAGACACCGGGGAGCTGTTTTTT. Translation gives CASSVYRVDTGELFF.

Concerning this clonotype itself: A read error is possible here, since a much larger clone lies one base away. CDR3 amino acids: CAISESLGEAFF. The CDR3 DNA reads TGTGCCATCAGTGAGTCATTAGGGGAAGCTTTCTTT. The chain employs TRBV10-3 and TRBJ1-1; D remains unclear. The V gene lost 0 bases and the J gene lost 8 bases, with 7 bases spanning the gap. There are 12 residues in the CDR3. The V gene's germline CDR1 is ENHRY and CDR2 SYGVKD.

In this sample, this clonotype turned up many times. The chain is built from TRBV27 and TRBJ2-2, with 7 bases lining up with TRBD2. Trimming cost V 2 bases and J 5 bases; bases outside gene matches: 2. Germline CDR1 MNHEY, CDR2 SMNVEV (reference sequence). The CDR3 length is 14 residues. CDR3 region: CASSLSGITGELFF. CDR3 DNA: TGTGCCAGCAGTTTAAGCGGGATTACCGGGGAGCTGTTTTTT.

The CDR3 protein is CASSLGGGHYGYTF. The CDR3, as DNA: TGTGCCAGCAGCTTAGGAGGGGGGCACTATGGCTACACCTTC. The chain carries TRBV7-2 and TRBJ1-2; D might be TRBD1 (6 bases). The V end was cut by 1 base, the J end by 3 bases, with 9 bases between. Per the germline V gene, CDR1 is SGHTA and CDR2 is FQGNSA. The CDR3 totals 14 residues.

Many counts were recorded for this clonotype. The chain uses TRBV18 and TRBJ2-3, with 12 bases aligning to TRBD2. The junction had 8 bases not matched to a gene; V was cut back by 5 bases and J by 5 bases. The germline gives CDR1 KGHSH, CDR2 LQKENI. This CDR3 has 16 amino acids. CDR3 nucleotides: TGTGCCAGCTCATCGAGACTAGCGGGGGCCGGAGATACGCAGTATTTT. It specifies CASSSRLAGAGDTQYF.

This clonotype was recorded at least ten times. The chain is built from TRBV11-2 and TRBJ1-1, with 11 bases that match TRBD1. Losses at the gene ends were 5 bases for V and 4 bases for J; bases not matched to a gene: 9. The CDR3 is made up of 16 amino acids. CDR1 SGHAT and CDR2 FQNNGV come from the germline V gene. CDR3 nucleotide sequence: TGTGCCAGCAGCCCAGGGACAGGGGGAGTTAGCACTGAAGCTTTCTTT. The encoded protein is CASSPGTGGVSTEAFF.

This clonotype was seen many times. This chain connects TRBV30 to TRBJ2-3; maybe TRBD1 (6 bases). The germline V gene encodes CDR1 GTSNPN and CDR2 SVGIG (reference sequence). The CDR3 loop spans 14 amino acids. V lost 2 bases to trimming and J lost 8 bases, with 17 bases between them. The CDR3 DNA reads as TGTGCCTGGAGTACACAGGGTTTTAGGGGTACGCAGTATTTT. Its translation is CAWSTQGFRGTQYF.

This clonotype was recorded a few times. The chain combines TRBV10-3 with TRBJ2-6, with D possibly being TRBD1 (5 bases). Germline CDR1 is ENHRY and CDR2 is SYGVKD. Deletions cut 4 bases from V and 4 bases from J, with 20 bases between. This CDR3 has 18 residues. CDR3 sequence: CAISGYHQGASGANVLTF. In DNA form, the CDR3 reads TGTGCCATCAGTGGTTATCATCAGGGTGCCTCCGGGGCCAACGTCCTGACTTTC.